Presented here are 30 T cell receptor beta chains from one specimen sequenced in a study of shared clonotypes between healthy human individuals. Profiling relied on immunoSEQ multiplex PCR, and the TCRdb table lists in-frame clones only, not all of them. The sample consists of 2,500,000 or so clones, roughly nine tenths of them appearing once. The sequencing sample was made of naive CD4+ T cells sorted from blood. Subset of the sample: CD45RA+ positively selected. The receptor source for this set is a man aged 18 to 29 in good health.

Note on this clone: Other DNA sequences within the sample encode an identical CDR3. The chain's CDR3 is CASSLDRSGNTIYF. As DNA, the CDR3 is TGTGCCAGCAGCTTAGACCGCTCTGGAAACACCATATATTTT. V and J are TRBV7-2 and TRBJ1-3, with D unresolved. CDR1 and CDR2 from the germline V gene are SGHTA and FQGNSA. Trimming cost V 1 base and J 0 bases, with 4 bases left between them. The CDR3 has 14 residues.

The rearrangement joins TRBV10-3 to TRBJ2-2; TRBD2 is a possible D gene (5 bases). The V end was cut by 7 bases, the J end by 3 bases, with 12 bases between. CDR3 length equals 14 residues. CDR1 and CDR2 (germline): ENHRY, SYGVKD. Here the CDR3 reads CAIKPSRDTGELFF. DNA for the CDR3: TGTGCCATCAAGCCATCGCGGGACACCGGGGAGCTGTTTTTT.

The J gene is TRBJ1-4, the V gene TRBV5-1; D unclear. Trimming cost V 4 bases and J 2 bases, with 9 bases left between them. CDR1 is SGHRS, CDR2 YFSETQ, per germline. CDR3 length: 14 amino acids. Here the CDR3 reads CASSPVPTNEKLFF. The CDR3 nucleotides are TGCGCCAGCAGCCCGGTTCCCACTAATGAAAAACTGTTTTTT.

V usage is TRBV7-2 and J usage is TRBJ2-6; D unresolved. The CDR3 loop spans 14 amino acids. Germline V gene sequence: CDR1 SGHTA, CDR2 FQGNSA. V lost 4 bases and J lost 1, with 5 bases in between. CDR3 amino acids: CASSSFSGANVLTF. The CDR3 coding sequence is TGTGCCAGCAGCTCTTTTTCTGGGGCCAACGTCCTGACTTTC.

CDR3 bases: TGTGCCAGCAGCTTAGCCAGCGGCAGCCCCCTCTCCTACGAGCAGTACTTC. This encodes CASSLASGSPLSYEQYF. The gene calls are TRBV7-9 and TRBJ2-7; the D gene is possibly TRBD2 (5 bases). CDR3 length equals 17 residues. Germline-derived CDR1 and CDR2 are SEHNR and FQNEAQ (reference sequence). The ends were cut back, 0 bases at V and 0 bases at J, with 15 bases in the middle.

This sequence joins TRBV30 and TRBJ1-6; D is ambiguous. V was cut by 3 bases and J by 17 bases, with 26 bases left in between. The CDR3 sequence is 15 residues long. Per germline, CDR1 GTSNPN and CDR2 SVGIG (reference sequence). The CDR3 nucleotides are TGTGCCTGGAGCTTAGAGGGAACGGTATTCACCCCGATCCACTTT. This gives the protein CAWSLEGTVFTPIHF.

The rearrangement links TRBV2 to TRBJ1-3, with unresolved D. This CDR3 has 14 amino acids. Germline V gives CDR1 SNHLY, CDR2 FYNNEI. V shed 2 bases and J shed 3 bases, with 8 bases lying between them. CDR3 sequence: CASSEQVVGNTIYF. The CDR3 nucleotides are TGTGCCAGCAGTGAACAGGTGGTTGGAAACACCATATATTTT.

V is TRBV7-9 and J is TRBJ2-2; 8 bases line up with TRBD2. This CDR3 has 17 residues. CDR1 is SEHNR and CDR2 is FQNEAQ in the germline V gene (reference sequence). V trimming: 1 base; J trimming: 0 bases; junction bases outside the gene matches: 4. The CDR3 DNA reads TGTGCCAGCAGCTTAGGGAGCGGGGGCGCGAACACCGGGGAGCTGTTTTTT. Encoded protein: CASSLGSGGANTGELFF.

CDR3 nucleotides: TGTGCCAGCGGAGGGGTTTGGCAGGGCGAGAACACTGAAGCTTTCTTT. Its protein is CASGGVWQGENTEAFF. The chain links TRBV21-1 to TRBJ1-1. TRBV21-1 is a pseudogene. The CDR3 length is 16 residues.

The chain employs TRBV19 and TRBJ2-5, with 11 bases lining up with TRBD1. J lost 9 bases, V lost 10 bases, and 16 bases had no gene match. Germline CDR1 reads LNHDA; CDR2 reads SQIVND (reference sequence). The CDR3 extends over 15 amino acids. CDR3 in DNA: TGTGCCACCCAATCGGGACAGGGGGGTTCTTTGGCCCAGTACTTC. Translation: CATQSGQGGSLAQYF. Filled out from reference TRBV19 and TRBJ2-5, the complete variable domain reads DGGITQSPKYLFRKEGQNVTLSCEQNLNHDAMYWYRQDPGQGLRLIYYSQIVNDFQKGDIAEGYSVSREKKESFPLTVTSAQKNPTAFYLCATQSGQGGSLAQYFGPGTRLLVL.

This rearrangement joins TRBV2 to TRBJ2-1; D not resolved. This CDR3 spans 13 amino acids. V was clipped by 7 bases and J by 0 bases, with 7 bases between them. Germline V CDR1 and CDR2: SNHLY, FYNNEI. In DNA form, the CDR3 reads TGTGCCAGCAATGCGAACTCCTACAATGAGCAGTTCTTC. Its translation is CASNANSYNEQFF.

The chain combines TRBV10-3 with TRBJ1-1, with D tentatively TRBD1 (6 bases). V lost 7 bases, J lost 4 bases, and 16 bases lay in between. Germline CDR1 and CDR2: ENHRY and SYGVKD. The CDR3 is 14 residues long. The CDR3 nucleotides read TGTGCCATCACCCTGGGGGGGCCTATCACTGAAGCTTTCTTT. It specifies CAITLGGPITEAFF.

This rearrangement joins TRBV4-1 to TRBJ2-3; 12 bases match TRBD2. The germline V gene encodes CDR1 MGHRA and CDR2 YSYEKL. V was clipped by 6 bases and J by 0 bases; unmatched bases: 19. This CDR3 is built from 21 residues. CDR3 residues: CASRLTLDPLAGGRSTDTQYF. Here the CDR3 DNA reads TGCGCCAGCAGACTCACCCTAGATCCCCTAGCGGGAGGGAGGAGCACAGATACGCAGTATTTT.

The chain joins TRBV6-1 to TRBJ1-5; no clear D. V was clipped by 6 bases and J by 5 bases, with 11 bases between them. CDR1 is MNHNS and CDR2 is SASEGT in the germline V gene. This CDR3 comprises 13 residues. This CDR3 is CASSPGGYQPQHF. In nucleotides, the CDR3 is TGTGCCAGCAGCCCGGGAGGGTATCAGCCCCAGCATTTT.

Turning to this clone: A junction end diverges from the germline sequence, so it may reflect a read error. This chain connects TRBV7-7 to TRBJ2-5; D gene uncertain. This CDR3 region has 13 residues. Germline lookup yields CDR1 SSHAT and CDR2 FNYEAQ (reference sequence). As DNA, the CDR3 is TGTGCTAGCAGCTACCTTTACGGGGAGACCCAGTACTTC. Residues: CASSYLYGETQYF.

In nucleotides, the CDR3 is TGTGCCAGCGGACGCGCGGCTAAAGGTGGTGAGCAGTTCTTC. Protein product: CASGRAAKGGEQFF. The chain carries TRBV27 and TRBJ2-1; D not resolved. Germline lookup yields CDR1 MNHEY and CDR2 SMNVEV (reference sequence). V was trimmed by 8 bases and J by 9 bases, leaving 20 bases between them. The CDR3 sequence is 14 residues long.

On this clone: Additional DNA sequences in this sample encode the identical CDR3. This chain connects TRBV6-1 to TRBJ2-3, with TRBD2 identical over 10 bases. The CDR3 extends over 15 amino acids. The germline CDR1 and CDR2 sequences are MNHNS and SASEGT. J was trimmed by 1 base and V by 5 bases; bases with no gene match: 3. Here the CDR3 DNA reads TGTGCCAGCAGTAGCCTAGCGGGGGGCACAGATACGCAGTATTTT. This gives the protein CASSSLAGGTDTQYF.

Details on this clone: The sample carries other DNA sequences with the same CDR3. The CDR3 nucleotides read TGTGCCAGCAGTAGAGGGGAGACCCAGTACTTC. This translates into CASSRGETQYF. The rearrangement uses TRBV6-5 and TRBJ2-5; D possibly corresponds to TRBD2 (5 bases). The CDR3 runs to 11 residues. Deletions cut 5 bases from V and 5 bases from J, with 6 bases between. CDR1 is MNHEY, CDR2 SVGAGI, per germline.

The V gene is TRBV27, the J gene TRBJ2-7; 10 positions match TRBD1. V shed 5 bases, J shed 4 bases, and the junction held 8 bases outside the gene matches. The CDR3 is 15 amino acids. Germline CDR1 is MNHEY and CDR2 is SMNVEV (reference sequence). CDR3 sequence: CASSPDRGRDYEQYF. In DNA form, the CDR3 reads TGTGCCAGCAGTCCAGACAGGGGGCGCGATTACGAGCAGTACTTC.

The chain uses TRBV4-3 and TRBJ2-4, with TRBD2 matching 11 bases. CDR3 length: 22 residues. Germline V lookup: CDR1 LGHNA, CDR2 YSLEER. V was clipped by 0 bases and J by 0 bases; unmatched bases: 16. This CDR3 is CASSQENPGLAATGVAKNIQYF. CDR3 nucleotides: TGCGCCAGCAGCCAAGAAAACCCGGGACTAGCGGCTACAGGGGTAGCCAAAAACATTCAGTACTTC.

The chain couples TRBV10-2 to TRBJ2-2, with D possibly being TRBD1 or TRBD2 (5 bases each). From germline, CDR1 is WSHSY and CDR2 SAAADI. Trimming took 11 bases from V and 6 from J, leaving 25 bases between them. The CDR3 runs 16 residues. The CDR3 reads CAASSGGASWAGELFF. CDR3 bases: TGCGCCGCCAGCAGTGGGGGTGCTAGTTGGGCCGGGGAGCTGTTTTTT.

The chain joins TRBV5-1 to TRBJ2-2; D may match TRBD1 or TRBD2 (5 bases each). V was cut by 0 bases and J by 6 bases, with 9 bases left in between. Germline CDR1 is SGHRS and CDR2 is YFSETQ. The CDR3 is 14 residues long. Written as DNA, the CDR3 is TGCGCCAGCAGCTTGGAAGTGGGACCCGGGGAGCTGTTTTTT. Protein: CASSLEVGPGELFF.

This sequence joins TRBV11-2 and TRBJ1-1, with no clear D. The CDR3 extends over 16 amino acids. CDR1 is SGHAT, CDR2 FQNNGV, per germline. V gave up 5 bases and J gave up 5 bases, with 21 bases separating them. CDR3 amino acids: CASSPGGFGLATEAFF. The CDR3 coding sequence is TGTGCCAGCAGCCCCGGCGGGTTTGGGTTAGCGACTGAAGCTTTCTTT.

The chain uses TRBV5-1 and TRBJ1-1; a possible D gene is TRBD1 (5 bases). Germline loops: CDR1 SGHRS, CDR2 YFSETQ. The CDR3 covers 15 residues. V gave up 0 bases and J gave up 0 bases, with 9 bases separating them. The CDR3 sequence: CASSLGGAVNTEAFF. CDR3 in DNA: TGCGCCAGCAGCTTGGGAGGGGCGGTGAACACTGAAGCTTTCTTT. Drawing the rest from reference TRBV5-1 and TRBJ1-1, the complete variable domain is KAGVTQTPRYLIKTRGQQVTLSCSPISGHRSVSWYQQTPGQGLQFLFEYFSETQRNKGNFPGRFSGRQFSNSRSEMNVSTLELGDSALYLCASSLGGAVNTEAFFGQGTRLTVV.

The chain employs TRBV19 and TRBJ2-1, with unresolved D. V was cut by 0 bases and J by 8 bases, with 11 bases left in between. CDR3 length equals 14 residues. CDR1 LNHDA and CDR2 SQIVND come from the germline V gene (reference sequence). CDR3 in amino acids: CASSIDHSTYEQFF. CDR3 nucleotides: TGTGCCAGTAGTATAGATCACTCCACCTATGAGCAGTTCTTC.

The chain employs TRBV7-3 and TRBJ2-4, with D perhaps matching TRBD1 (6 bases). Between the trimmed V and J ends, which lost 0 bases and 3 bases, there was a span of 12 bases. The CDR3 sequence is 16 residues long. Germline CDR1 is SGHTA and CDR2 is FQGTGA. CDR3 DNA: TGTGCCAGCAGCTTAACCGCTGGACAGAGCAAAAACATTCAGTACTTC. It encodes CASSLTAGQSKNIQYF.

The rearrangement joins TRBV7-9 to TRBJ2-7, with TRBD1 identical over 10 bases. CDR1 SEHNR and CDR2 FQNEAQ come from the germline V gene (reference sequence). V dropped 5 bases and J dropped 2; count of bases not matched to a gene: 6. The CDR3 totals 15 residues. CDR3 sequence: CASSPQTGGAYEQYF. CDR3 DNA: TGTGCCAGCAGCCCCCAGACAGGGGGCGCCTACGAGCAGTACTTC.

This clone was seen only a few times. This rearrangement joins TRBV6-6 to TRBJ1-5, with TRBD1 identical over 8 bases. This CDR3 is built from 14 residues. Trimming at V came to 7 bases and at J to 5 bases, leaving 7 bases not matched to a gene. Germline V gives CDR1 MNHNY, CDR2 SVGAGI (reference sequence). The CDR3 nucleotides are TGTGCCAGCAACCGACAGGGGCTCGATCAGCCCCAGCATTTT. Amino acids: CASNRQGLDQPQHF.

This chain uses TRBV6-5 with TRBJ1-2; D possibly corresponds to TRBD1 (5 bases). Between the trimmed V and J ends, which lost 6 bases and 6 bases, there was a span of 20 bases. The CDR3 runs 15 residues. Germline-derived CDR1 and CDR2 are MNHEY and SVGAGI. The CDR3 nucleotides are TGTGCCAGCAGCCTCGGACGGAGCTGGGGCGATGGCTACACCTTC. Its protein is CASSLGRSWGDGYTF.

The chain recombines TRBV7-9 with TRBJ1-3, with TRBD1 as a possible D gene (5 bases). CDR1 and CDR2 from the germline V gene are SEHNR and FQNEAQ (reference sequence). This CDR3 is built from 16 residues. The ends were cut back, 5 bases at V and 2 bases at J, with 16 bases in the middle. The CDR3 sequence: CASSPLFGGTGNTIYF. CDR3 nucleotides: TGTGCCAGCAGCCCCCTTTTTGGGGGGACTGGAAACACCATATATTTT.